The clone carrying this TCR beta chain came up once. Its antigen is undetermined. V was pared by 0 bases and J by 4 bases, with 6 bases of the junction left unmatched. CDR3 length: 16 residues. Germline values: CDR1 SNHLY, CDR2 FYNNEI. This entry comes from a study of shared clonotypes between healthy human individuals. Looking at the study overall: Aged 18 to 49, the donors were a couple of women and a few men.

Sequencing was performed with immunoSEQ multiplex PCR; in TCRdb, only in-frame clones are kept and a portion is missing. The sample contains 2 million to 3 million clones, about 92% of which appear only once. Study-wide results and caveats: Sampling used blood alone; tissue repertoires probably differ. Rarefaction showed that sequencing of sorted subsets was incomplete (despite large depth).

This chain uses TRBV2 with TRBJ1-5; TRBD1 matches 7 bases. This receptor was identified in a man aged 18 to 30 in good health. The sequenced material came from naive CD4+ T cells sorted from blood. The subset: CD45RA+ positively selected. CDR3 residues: CASSEATRGTNQPQHF. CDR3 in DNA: TGTGCCAGCAGTGAAGCTACCAGGGGGACGAATCAGCCCCAGCATTTT.